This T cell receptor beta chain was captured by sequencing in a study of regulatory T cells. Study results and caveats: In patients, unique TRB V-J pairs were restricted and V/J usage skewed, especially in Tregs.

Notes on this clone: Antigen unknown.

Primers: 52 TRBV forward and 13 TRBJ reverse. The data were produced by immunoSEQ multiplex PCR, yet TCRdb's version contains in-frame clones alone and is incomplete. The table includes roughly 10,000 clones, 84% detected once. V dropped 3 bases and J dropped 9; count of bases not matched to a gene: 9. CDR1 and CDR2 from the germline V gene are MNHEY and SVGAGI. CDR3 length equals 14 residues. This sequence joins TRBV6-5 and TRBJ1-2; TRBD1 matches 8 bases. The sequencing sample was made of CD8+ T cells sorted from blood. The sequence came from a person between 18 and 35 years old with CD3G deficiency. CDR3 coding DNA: TGTGCCAGCAGTTATTCCCAGGGGGCGGCTAGCTACACCTTC. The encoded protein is CASSYSQGAASYTF.